These 29 T cell receptor beta chains were all obtained from the same sample, sequenced in a study of blood T cell repertoires in COVID-19. The table came from immunoSEQ multiplex PCR; TCRdb's copy has only in-frame clones and leaves some out. Found here are 250,000 to 300,000 clones, 85% to 90% of them singletons; the top ten hold roughly 16%. Sequenced: PBMCs or T cells enriched from blood (not recorded which). These receptors all stem from a man between 18 and 29 years old who had recovered from COVID-19.

This rearrangement joins TRBV7-8 to TRBJ2-3; maybe TRBD2 (6 bases). Trimming took off 2 bases at V and 0 bases at J, with 9 bases between the two ends. Germline-derived CDR1 and CDR2 are SGHVS and FQNEAQ. The CDR3 sequence is 15 residues long. The CDR3 reads CASSLLAASTDTQYF. CDR3 sequence (DNA): TGTGCCAGCAGCTTATTAGCGGCCAGCACAGATACGCAGTATTTT.

V gene TRBV27 combines with J gene TRBJ1-1; 8 bases match TRBD1. In germline, CDR1 is MNHEY, CDR2 SMNVEV (reference sequence). V trimming: 3 bases; J trimming: 5 bases; junction bases outside the gene matches: 8. This CDR3 is built from 15 residues. The CDR3 DNA reads as TGTGCCAGCAGTTTCCCAGGGGGCCGGGGGACTGAAGCTTTCTTT. It yields the protein CASSFPGGRGTEAFF.

V gene TRBV10-1 combines with J gene TRBJ2-2; TRBD1 aligns across 11 bases. The CDR3 length is 16 residues. V lost 5 bases, J lost 2 bases, and 4 bases stayed unmatched. The V gene's germline CDR1 is WNHNN and CDR2 SYGVQD (reference sequence). The CDR3 coding sequence is TGCGCCAGCAGTTGGGACAGGGGGTCCAACACCGGGGAGCTGTTTTTT. Translated, it gives CASSWDRGSNTGELFF.

V and J are TRBV27 and TRBJ2-7, with TRBD2 matching over 10 bases. This CDR3 region has 16 residues. V lost 3 bases to trimming and J lost 7 bases; unmatched junction nucleotides: 12. Per the germline V gene, CDR1 is MNHEY and CDR2 is SMNVEV (reference sequence). The CDR3 bases are TGTGCCAGCAGTTTCGTAGCGGGAGGCCGGTTTGGGGAGCAGTACTTC. Its protein product is CASSFVAGGRFGEQYF.

A single count supports this clone. The V gene is TRBV5-5, the J gene TRBJ2-3, with TRBD2 matching 9 bases. The trim removed 2 bases at V and 1 base at J, leaving 5 bases unmatched. CDR1 is SGHKS, CDR2 YYEKEE, per germline (reference sequence). The CDR3 has 16 residues. The CDR3 sequence: CASSFFWTSGTDTQYF. The CDR3, as DNA: TGTGCCAGCAGCTTTTTTTGGACTAGCGGCACAGATACGCAGTATTTT.

The gene calls are TRBV10-3 and TRBJ1-2, with 8 bases matching TRBD1. Germline V gene lookup returns CDR1 ENHRY and CDR2 SYGVKD. Trimming cost V 5 bases and J 3 bases; bases outside gene matches: 5. This CDR3 spans 14 amino acids. The CDR3 is CAISSGTGHYGYTF. DNA for the CDR3: TGTGCCATCAGTTCCGGGACAGGACACTATGGCTACACCTTC.

The J gene is TRBJ1-6, the V gene TRBV30, with TRBD1 matching over 9 bases. The CDR3 has 13 residues. The trim removed 3 bases at V and 8 bases at J, leaving 2 bases unmatched. Per germline, CDR1 GTSNPN and CDR2 SVGIG (reference sequence). CDR3 DNA: TGTGCCTGGAGCCGGGACAGGGATTCACCCCTCCACTTT. Encoded protein: CAWSRDRDSPLHF.

This chain joins TRBV7-9 and TRBJ1-1; possible D gene TRBD1, 6 bases. Germline V gene data show CDR1 as SEHNR and CDR2 as FQNEAQ (reference sequence). This CDR3 region has 15 residues. Between the trimmed V and J ends, which lost 5 bases and 0 bases, there was a span of 13 bases. Written as DNA, the CDR3 is TGTGCCAGCAGCGCAACGACAGGATTGAACACTGAAGCTTTCTTT. Amino acid sequence: CASSATTGLNTEAFF. The full variable domain, in which reference TRBV7-9 and TRBJ1-1 provide the parts outside the CDR3, is DTGVSQNPRHKITKRGQNVTFRCDPISEHNRLYWYRQTLGQGPEFLTYFQNEAQLEKSRLLSDRFSAERPKGSFSTLEIQRTEQGDSAMYLCASSATTGLNTEAFFGQGTRLTVV.

This clone occurred a few times. The gene calls are TRBV28 and TRBJ1-1, with D tentatively TRBD1 (6 bases). The germline V gene encodes CDR1 MDHEN and CDR2 SYDVKM. CDR3 size: 19 residues. With 4 bases removed from V and 1 base from J, the gap between germline ends came to 25 bases. In nucleotides, the CDR3 is TGTGCCAGCAGTTCAAACATACAGGGCCCTACAAGGGGGAACACTGAAGCTTTCTTT. This translates into CASSSNIQGPTRGNTEAFF.

This clone was seen just once. The rearrangement links TRBV7-9 to TRBJ2-4; perhaps TRBD2 as D (5 bases). Germline V gives CDR1 SEHNR, CDR2 FQNEAQ (reference sequence). Between the trimmed V and J ends, which lost 0 bases and 3 bases, there was a span of 6 bases. This CDR3 region has 14 residues. The CDR3 bases are TGTGCCAGCAGCTTAGCAGGGAGCAAAAACATTCAGTACTTC. Amino acids: CASSLAGSKNIQYF.

The rearrangement joins TRBV3-1 (or the pseudogene TRBV3-2) to TRBJ2-7; the D is unclear. The V end was cut by 1 base, the J end by 0 bases, with 13 bases between. The CDR3 spans 16 residues. Germline V lookup: CDR1 LGHDT, CDR2 YNNKEL (reference sequence). This chain's CDR3 is CASSQVPVFSSYEQYF. CDR3 nucleotides: TGTGCCAGCAGCCAAGTTCCGGTATTTAGCTCCTACGAGCAGTACTTC.

The chain is built from TRBV30 and TRBJ1-5, with D possibly TRBD1 on 5 matching bases. The CDR3 sequence is 14 residues long. Trimming left V 5 bases short and J 0 bases short, with 11 bases between. CDR1 is GTSNPN and CDR2 is SVGIG in the germline V gene (reference sequence). The CDR3 sequence is CAWSGVNSNQPQHF. The CDR3 DNA is TGTGCCTGGTCGGGGGTTAATAGCAATCAGCCCCAGCATTTT.

This rearrangement joins TRBV10-3 to TRBJ2-1; 8 nucleotides align to TRBD2. Germline CDR1 and CDR2: ENHRY and SYGVKD. V lost 4 bases, J lost 6 bases, and 8 bases stayed unmatched. CDR3 size: 15 residues. CDR3 nucleotide sequence: TGTGCCATCAGTGGGGGGCTAGCGGGTTTCAATGAGCAGTTCTTC. Translating gives CAISGGLAGFNEQFF.

The chain joins TRBV28 to TRBJ1-5; D not resolved. V lost 2 bases, J lost 7 bases, and 12 bases lay in between. Germline CDR1 MDHEN, CDR2 SYDVKM. The CDR3 is made up of 14 amino acids. Here the CDR3 reads CASSLGPSEQPQHF. Written as DNA, the CDR3 is TGTGCCAGCAGTTTAGGCCCGTCGGAGCAGCCCCAGCATTTT.

This chain uses TRBV29-1 with TRBJ2-7; 9 bases map to TRBD1. The CDR3 covers 17 residues. V shed 0 bases and J 3 bases; nucleotides not matched to a gene: 12. Germline CDR1 SQVTM, CDR2 ANQGSEA. The CDR3 DNA follows: TGCAGCGTTGAAGAATCAGCCGGGACAGGGATAGGCTACGAGCAGTACTTC. Its protein product is CSVEESAGTGIGYEQYF.

This clone is a singleton in its sample. The V and J genes are TRBV2 and TRBJ1-2; 11 bases fit TRBD1. Losses at the gene ends were 11 bases for V and 7 bases for J; bases not matched to a gene: 9. CDR3 length equals 13 residues. CDR1 SNHLY and CDR2 FYNNEI come from the germline V gene. The CDR3 loop is CASPGQGAGGYTF. Written as DNA, the CDR3 is TGTGCCTCCCCAGGACAGGGGGCAGGTGGCTACACCTTC.

This chain uses TRBV5-1 with TRBJ2-7; D uncertain. V was cut by 0 bases and J by 4 bases, with 11 bases left in between. This CDR3 region has 14 residues. The germline gives CDR1 SGHRS, CDR2 YFSETQ. The CDR3 protein is CASSLGQERYEQYF. CDR3 nucleotides: TGCGCCAGCAGCTTGGGGCAGGAACGTTACGAGCAGTACTTC.

V and J are TRBV29-1 and TRBJ2-7; D possibly corresponds to TRBD2 (6 bases). This CDR3 spans 13 amino acids. The V end lost 4 bases, the J end lost 4 bases, and 14 bases lay between the germline ends. CDR1 SQVTM and CDR2 ANQGSEA come from the germline V gene. In nucleotides, the CDR3 is TGCAGCGTTGCAGCGGTAGGGACTTACGAGCAGTACTTC. This translates into CSVAAVGTYEQYF.

The J gene is TRBJ1-3, the V gene TRBV4-1, with 7 bases that match TRBD1. Germline CDR1 MGHRA, CDR2 YSYEKL. The CDR3 covers 15 residues. V shed 2 bases and J 3 bases; nucleotides not matched to a gene: 4. The CDR3 loop reads CASSQRGGVGNTIYF. In DNA, the CDR3 is TGCGCCAGCAGCCAAAGAGGGGGCGTTGGAAACACCATATATTTT.

The J gene is TRBJ2-2, the V gene TRBV27; TRBD1 might be the D (5 bases). V lost 1 base and J lost 3, with 9 bases in between. This CDR3 has 15 amino acids. CDR1 is MNHEY and CDR2 is SMNVEV in the germline V gene (reference sequence). CDR3 nucleotide sequence: TGTGCCAGCAGTTTATGGGGCGAAGACACCGGGGAGCTGTTTTTT. The encoded protein is CASSLWGEDTGELFF.

This clone was counted only a few times. V is TRBV27 and J is TRBJ1-4; 8 positions match TRBD1. Germline V lookup: CDR1 MNHEY, CDR2 SMNVEV (reference sequence). The CDR3 spans 16 residues. After removal of 5 bases from V and 7 bases from J, the junction contained 12 bases not matched to a gene. The CDR3 nucleotides are TGTGCCAGCAGTCTCACGATCAGGGGGCGAGGTGAAAAACTGTTTTTT. It codes for CASSLTIRGRGEKLFF.

The V gene is TRBV5-1, the J gene TRBJ1-2; 8 bases agree with TRBD1. The germline V gene has CDR1 SGHRS and CDR2 YFSETQ. Unmatched junction bases numbered 1, after V lost 3 bases and J lost 3 bases. The CDR3 contains 13 residues. The CDR3 region has the DNA TGCGCCAGCAGCTCGACAGGGGACTATGGCTACACCTTC. Translation: CASSSTGDYGYTF.

This clone was detected once. J is TRBJ1-1 and V is TRBV12-3 or TRBV12-4, with 7 bases that match TRBD1. CDR3 size: 13 residues. V shed 3 bases and J 8 bases; nucleotides not matched to a gene: 6. CDR3 nucleotides: TGTGCCAGCAGTTTTACGGGACAGAAAGAAGCTTTCTTT. It encodes CASSFTGQKEAFF.

This clone was seen once. CDR3 bases: TGTGCCAGCAGGGACCCTTACAGGGATGGCTACACCTTC. Encoded protein: CASRDPYRDGYTF. The chain uses TRBV6-5 and TRBJ1-2, with TRBD1 as a possible D gene (6 bases). The CDR3 is made up of 13 amino acids. Germline V CDR1 and CDR2: MNHEY, SVGAGI. V was shortened by 6 bases and J by 6 bases, with 14 bases between the two germline ends.

This chain's CDR3 is CASSQGDLAGGSYNEQFF. DNA for the CDR3: TGTGCCAGCAGCCAAGGGGACCTAGCGGGGGGATCTTACAATGAGCAGTTCTTC. The chain recombines TRBV14 with TRBJ2-1; TRBD2 agrees at 11 bases. The CDR3 runs to 18 residues. Germline V lookup: CDR1 SGHDN, CDR2 FVKESK. Trimming took 1 base from V and 4 from J; bases not matched to a gene: 9.

The genes are TRBV12-3 or TRBV12-4 and TRBJ1-1; 8 nucleotides line up with TRBD1. This CDR3 is 13 amino acids long. V gave up 6 bases and J gave up 4 bases; unmatched junction bases: 4. The chain's CDR3 is CASSRTGGTEAFF. The CDR3 region has the DNA TGTGCCAGCAGCCGCACAGGGGGCACTGAAGCTTTCTTT.

The rearrangement joins TRBV13 to TRBJ2-7; TRBD1 aligns across 8 bases. The CDR3 covers 12 residues. CDR1 is PRHDT and CDR2 is FYEKMQ in the germline V gene (reference sequence). The trim removed 8 bases at V and 5 bases at J, leaving 5 bases unmatched. The CDR3 nucleotides are TGTGCCAGCCGGACAGGGAACAACGAGCAGTACTTC. It codes for CASRTGNNEQYF.

The CDR3 sequence: CASSQEGTGSGNTIYF. As DNA, the CDR3 is TGCGCCAGCAGCCAAGAGGGGACAGGCTCTGGAAACACCATATATTTT. The rearrangement uses TRBV4-1 and TRBJ1-3; 8 bases map to TRBD1. Germline V gene sequence: CDR1 MGHRA, CDR2 YSYEKL. The V and J ends lost 0 bases and 0 bases, in that order; junction bases with no gene match: 1. The length of the CDR3 is 16 residues.

The chain recombines TRBV11-3 with TRBJ2-3; perhaps TRBD1 as D (6 bases). The CDR3 is 11 residues long. CDR1 SGHNT and CDR2 YENEEA come from the germline V gene. The V end was cut by 2 bases, the J end by 9 bases, with 6 bases between. The CDR3 DNA reads TGTGCCAGCAGCTTAACAGGGACGCAGTATTTT. Amino acids: CASSLTGTQYF.